This T cell receptor (beta chain) was found in a study of blood T cell repertoires in COVID-19. In the study overall: Specimens from acute and convalescent COVID-19 originated in the United States, Italy and Spain. From T cells, B-cell-depleted T cells, or PBMCs came the material, which was cDNA or gDNA.

The V and J ends lost 4 bases and 7 bases respectively, with 14 bases between them. The CDR3 extends over 14 amino acids. Per germline, CDR1 MNHEY and CDR2 SVGEGT. As handled by the study authors: Reference gene primer amplification in the assay estimated nucleated cell counts. TCRdb's table, derived via immunoSEQ multiplex PCR, lists solely in-frame clones and lacks some. The V and J calls and clone size come from that table; D and trimming were worked out from the DNA. The repertoire consists of about 24,000 clones, with approximately 86% occurring once and the leading ten covering 5% to 6%. This TCR was recovered from a man aged 45-65 years with active COVID-19. Specimen: peripheral blood. The chain uses TRBV6-2 or TRBV6-3 and TRBJ2-1; tentatively, D is TRBD2 (5 bases). The CDR3 coding sequence is TGTGCCAGCAGTTGGCCTAGCTCGTGGAATGAGCAGTTCTTC. It codes for CASSWPSSWNEQFF.